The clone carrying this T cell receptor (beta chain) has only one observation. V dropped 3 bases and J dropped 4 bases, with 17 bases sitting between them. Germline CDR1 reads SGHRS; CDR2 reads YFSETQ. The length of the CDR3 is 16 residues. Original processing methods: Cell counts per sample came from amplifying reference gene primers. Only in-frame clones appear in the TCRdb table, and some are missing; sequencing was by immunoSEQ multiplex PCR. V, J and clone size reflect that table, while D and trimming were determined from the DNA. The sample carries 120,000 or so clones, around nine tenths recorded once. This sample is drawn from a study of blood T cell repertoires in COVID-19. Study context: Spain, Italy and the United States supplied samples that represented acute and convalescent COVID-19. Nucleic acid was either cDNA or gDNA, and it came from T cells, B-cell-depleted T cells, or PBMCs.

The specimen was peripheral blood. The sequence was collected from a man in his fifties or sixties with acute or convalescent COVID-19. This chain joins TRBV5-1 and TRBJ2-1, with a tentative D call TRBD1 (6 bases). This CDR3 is CASSSDGTYSYNEQFF. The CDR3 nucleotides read TGCGCCAGCAGCTCGGATGGGACATACTCTTACAATGAGCAGTTCTTC.